This passage covers 11 T cell receptor beta chains from one sample sequenced in a study of T cells in Graves' hyperthyroidism and ophthalmopathy. The investigators amplified TCR beta CDR3 regions from RNA transcripts. When the TCR CDR3 underwent first-round RT-PCR, the HTBI primer set was used. TCRdb fed the multiplex PCR reads into MiXCR, producing one record per CDR3 protein. Among a few hundred thousand distinct CDR3 sequences, around a fifth were seen once, and the ten largest hold roughly 40%. The material sequenced was blood. These receptors were taken from a man in his fifties with Graves' ophthalmopathy.

This clonotype was seen many times. The chain has TRBV28 and TRBJ2-1; possible D gene TRBD2, 6 bases. Germline CDR1 reads MDHEN; CDR2 reads SYDVKM. Trimming pared 6 bases from V and 5 bases from J, leaving 11 bases between. This CDR3 comprises 13 residues. CDR3 nucleotides: TGTGCCAGCAGGGAGGGATGGAACAATGAGCAGTTCTTC. This translates into CASREGWNNEQFF.

This clonotype was seen many times. The chain carries TRBV5-1 and TRBJ2-3, with D unclear. The CDR3 is 14 residues long. CDR1 is SGHRS, CDR2 YFSETQ, per germline. Between the trimmed V and J ends, which lost 4 bases and 1 base, there was a span of 10 bases. CDR3 nucleotides: TGCGCCAGCAGCCTACGGACCGGCACAGATACGCAGTATTTT. It translates to CASSLRTGTDTQYF.

This clonotype was observed a few times. This chain uses TRBV18 with TRBJ2-3; TRBD2 agrees at 13 bases. V shed 6 bases, J shed 0 bases, and the junction held 12 bases outside the gene matches. Per germline, CDR1 KGHSH and CDR2 LQKENI. CDR3 size: 19 residues. The CDR3 protein is CASSPLLAGGLKSTDTQYF. The CDR3 bases are TGTGCCAGCTCGCCGCTACTAGCGGGAGGGTTGAAGAGCACAGATACGCAGTATTTT.

The chain joins TRBV20-1 to TRBJ2-3, with D unclear. This CDR3 comprises 16 residues. The V end lost 0 bases, the J end lost 0 bases, and 13 bases lay between the germline ends. The germline CDR1 and CDR2 sequences are DFQATT and SNEGSKA (reference sequence). CDR3 in amino acids: CSARDPRTTSTDTQYF. The CDR3 DNA is TGCAGTGCTAGAGACCCCAGGACCACCAGCACAGATACGCAGTATTTT.

The sample holds a few counts of this clonotype. The V gene is TRBV7-2, the J gene TRBJ2-1, with D tentatively TRBD2 (5 bases). Trimming removed 5 bases from V and 5 bases from J, with 7 bases in between. This CDR3 is 12 amino acids long. Germline V gene lookup returns CDR1 SGHTA and CDR2 FQGNSA. This CDR3 reads CASSREHNEQFF. The CDR3 DNA follows: TGTGCCAGCAGCAGGGAGCACAATGAGCAGTTCTTC. Variable domain in full (rest from reference TRBV7-2 and TRBJ2-1): GAGVSQSPSNKVTEKGKDVELRCDPISGHTALYWYRQSLGQGLEFLIYFQGNSAPDKSGLPSDRFSAERTGGSVSTLTIQRTQQEDSAVYLCASSREHNEQFFGPGTRLTVL.

This clonotype was counted ten times or more. The genes are TRBV15 and TRBJ2-2, with D perhaps TRBD2 (5 bases). The CDR3 is 15 amino acids. CDR1 LNHNV and CDR2 YYDKDF come from the germline V gene (reference sequence). Trimming left V 0 bases short and J 3 bases short, with 8 bases between. The CDR3 loop reads CATSRDLGDTGELFF. For the CDR3, the DNA is TGTGCCACCAGCAGAGATCTGGGAGACACCGGGGAGCTGTTTTTT.

This clonotype appeared a single time. The chain carries TRBV20-1 and TRBJ1-1; D uncertain. This CDR3 comprises 14 residues. CDR1 DFQATT and CDR2 SNEGSKA come from the germline V gene (reference sequence). V was cut by 0 bases and J by 4 bases, with 12 bases left in between. CDR3 DNA sequence: TGCAGTGCTAGAGATCTGGCAGGACCCACTGAAGCTTTCTTT. Translating it yields CSARDLAGPTEAFF.

This chain links TRBV30 with TRBJ1-4; D is perhaps TRBD1 (6 bases). This CDR3 contains 15 residues. The ends were cut back, 0 bases at V and 3 bases at J, with 11 bases in the middle. Germline assignment: CDR1 GTSNPN and CDR2 SVGIG (reference sequence). CDR3 coding DNA: TGTGCCTGGAGTGTACCCACAGGGTCTAATGAAAAACTGTTTTTT. Amino acid sequence: CAWSVPTGSNEKLFF.

The chain combines TRBV15 with TRBJ2-7; 12 nucleotides align to TRBD1. The CDR3 is 15 amino acids. Losses at the gene ends were 5 bases for V and 7 bases for J; bases not matched to a gene: 9. Per germline, CDR1 LNHNV and CDR2 YYDKDF (reference sequence). As DNA, the CDR3 is TGTGCCACCAGCGGGGGGGACAGGGGGCTAGGAGAGCAGTACTTC. It codes for CATSGGDRGLGEQYF.

This clonotype was counted a few times. This chain uses TRBV18 with TRBJ1-1, with TRBD1 identical over 11 bases. V gave up 2 bases and J gave up 3 bases; unmatched junction bases: 14. Germline V lookup: CDR1 KGHSH, CDR2 LQKENI. This CDR3 comprises 19 residues. The CDR3 DNA sequence: TGTGCCAGCTCACCATTTAAGCGGACAGGGGGCGAGGGGGACACTGAAGCTTTCTTT. Its translation is CASSPFKRTGGEGDTEAFF. The full variable domain, with the rest looked up from reference TRBV18 and TRBJ1-1, is NAGVMQNPRHLVRRRGQEARLRCSPMKGHSHVYWYRQLPEEGLKFMVYLQKENIIDESGMPKERFSAEFPKEGPSILRIQQVVRGDSAAYFCASSPFKRTGGEGDTEAFFGQGTRLTVV.

This clonotype has at least ten counts. This chain connects TRBV28 to TRBJ2-3; 8 positions match TRBD2. Germline loops: CDR1 MDHEN, CDR2 SYDVKM. The CDR3 is 15 amino acids. Germline trimming cut 5 bases from V and 4 bases from J; bases unmatched to any gene: 8. The CDR3 sequence is CASSPIAGRPDTQYF. The DNA of the CDR3 is TGTGCCAGCAGTCCCATAGCGGGAAGGCCAGATACGCAGTATTTT.